Below are 3 T cell receptor beta chains sequenced from a single sample in a study of CD8 T cells in ankylosing spondylitis (dated by TCRdb to 2016 to 2017). Libraries were built with 5' RACE. Sequencer: Illumina HiSeq 2500. Starting from the raw public reads, TCRdb applied fastp trimming at Q25, assembled clones with MiXCR and retained in-frame beta chains. Every distinct CDR3 protein forms one entry, paired with its most common genes and DNA. The sample data list around 210,000 distinct CDR3 sequences, and roughly 8% of these were observed just once. Of the sample, more than 4.5% is held by the ten largest clones. Material for sequencing was blood, either unsorted or a sorted T cell fraction (not recorded which). Receptors were obtained from a female donor with ankylosing spondylitis or in good health (not recorded which).

This clonotype was observed many times. This chain uses TRBV27 with TRBJ2-1, with D perhaps TRBD2 (5 bases). Germline CDR1 is MNHEY and CDR2 is SMNVEV (reference sequence). The CDR3 spans 13 residues. Trimming stripped 5 bases from V and 9 bases from J, with 14 bases between. The CDR3 here is CASSHSLGAEQFF. The CDR3 region has the DNA TGTGCCAGCAGTCATTCGCTGGGAGCTGAGCAGTTCTTC.

This clonotype was counted a few times. The CDR3 region is CSVERLRQGLRSNYGYTF. The CDR3 DNA reads as TGCAGCGTTGAACGATTGCGGCAGGGTCTACGGTCTAACTATGGCTACACCTTC. The V and J genes are TRBV29-1 and TRBJ1-2, with D possibly TRBD1 on 5 matching bases. CDR3 length: 18 amino acids. Looked up from germline, CDR1 is SQVTM and CDR2 is ANQGSEA. Trimming pared 2 bases from V and 0 bases from J, leaving 22 bases between.

This clonotype has ten or more counts. V gene TRBV29-1 combines with J gene TRBJ1-1; perhaps TRBD1 as D (6 bases). Germline loops: CDR1 SQVTM, CDR2 ANQGSEA. V dropped 5 bases and J dropped 5 bases, with 18 bases sitting between them. This CDR3 contains 14 residues. CDR3 in amino acids: CSVQGGGRGTEAFF. As DNA, the CDR3 is TGCAGCGTTCAGGGAGGGGGGAGAGGAACTGAAGCTTTCTTT.